Listed here is a single TCR beta chain. Alongside a J-beta primer mix, a sample-barcoded 5' primer served in a second PCR lasting roughly 7 to 11 cycles. TCRdb reanalysed the 5' RACE reads using MiXCR and keeps one entry per CDR3 protein. Here the sample spans about 1.6 million distinct CDR3 sequences, around 36% being singletons. This entry belongs to a study of blood T cells in healthy people across ages. The CDR3 runs 16 residues. The ends were cut back, 4 bases at V and 1 base at J, with 16 bases in the middle. Germline lookup yields CDR1 MNHEY and CDR2 SMNVEV (reference sequence). The V and J genes are TRBV27 and TRBJ2-5; D gene ambiguous. Sequencing used blood. The receptor's source is a young woman in good health. The CDR3 sequence: CASSSTPTASQETQYF. CDR3 nucleotides: TGTGCCAGCAGTTCCACCCCAACAGCGAGCCAAGAGACCCAGTACTTC.